The 13 T cell receptor beta chains listed next were all sequenced from one sample in a study of T cell repertoires in cytomegalovirus infection. One entry per CDR3 protein results from TCRdb running MiXCR on the reads. This table holds approximately 470,000 distinct CDR3 sequences, roughly 43% found once. No antigen is known for these receptors. The sample consisted of cultured PBMCs, taken from culture after CMV antigen stimulation. The source is a human donor in good health (CMV status not recorded). Some clones in this sample may be carry-over from other donors' samples.

The chain carries TRBV28 and TRBJ1-6; D may be TRBD1 (5 bases). CDR1 is MDHEN and CDR2 is SYDVKM in the germline V gene. V lost 6 bases and J 5 bases, leaving 14 bases between the germline ends. This CDR3 is built from 15 residues. In nucleotides, the CDR3 is TGTGCCAGCAGCCCCTCCCGAGGGGATAATTCACCCCTCCACTTT. This sequence encodes CASSPSRGDNSPLHF.

The table lists this clonotype with a few counts. This chain links TRBV6-1 with TRBJ2-1, with no clear D. Trimming stripped 2 bases from V and 8 bases from J, with 10 bases between. From germline, CDR1 is MNHNS and CDR2 SASEGT. The CDR3 spans 13 residues. In DNA, the CDR3 is TGTGCCAGCAGTGAATCCTGGGTGGATGAGCAGTTCTTC. The encoded protein is CASSESWVDEQFF.

This clonotype was found a few times. The rearrangement joins TRBV6-6 to TRBJ2-5, with D perhaps TRBD1 or TRBD2 (6 bases each). V was shortened by 5 bases and J by 1 base, with 11 bases between the two germline ends. The germline gives CDR1 MNHNY, CDR2 SVGAGI (reference sequence). This CDR3 region has 14 residues. The CDR3 nucleotides are TGTGCCAGCAGTCCGGAGGGGGGCCAAGAGACCCAGTACTTC. It encodes CASSPEGGQETQYF.

The rearrangement joins TRBV7-7 to TRBJ1-2, with D perhaps matching TRBD1 (5 bases). The germline V and J ends were trimmed by 3 bases and 7 bases, with 30 bases remaining between them. Germline values: CDR1 SSHAT, CDR2 FNYEAQ (reference sequence). This CDR3 is built from 19 residues. The DNA of the CDR3 is TGTGCCAGCAGCTTCAGACAGCGTCTACCCGTAACCTTGAGGTCTGGCTACACCTTC. Translating gives CASSFRQRLPVTLRSGYTF.

This chain links TRBV12-3 or TRBV12-4 with TRBJ2-2; the D gene is possibly TRBD2 (5 bases). The CDR3 extends over 14 amino acids. Trimming stripped 7 bases from V and 4 bases from J, with 13 bases between. The CDR3 DNA follows: TGTGCCAGCACCATGGGGAGAGTCACCGGGGAGCTGTTTTTT. Translation: CASTMGRVTGELFF.

There are a few counts of this clonotype. This sequence joins TRBV7-9 and TRBJ2-7, with TRBD2 as a possible D gene (7 bases). V lost 5 bases to trimming and J lost 4 bases, with 27 bases between them. Germline CDR1 is SEHNR and CDR2 is FQNEAQ (reference sequence). This CDR3 contains 18 residues. CDR3 protein: CASSPPPGGHPKGYEQYF. DNA for the CDR3: TGTGCCAGCAGCCCACCCCCGGGGGGCCACCCCAAGGGTTACGAGCAGTACTTC.

This chain uses TRBV7-6 with TRBJ1-5, with 8 bases lining up with TRBD1. Per the germline V gene, CDR1 is SGHVS and CDR2 is FNYEAQ. The J segment lost 4 bases and the V segment lost 3 bases, leaving 5 bases of the junction unmatched. The CDR3 has 15 residues. The CDR3, as DNA: TGTGCCAGCAGCTTGGGGACAGGAGTGAATCAGCCCCAGCATTTT. It yields the protein CASSLGTGVNQPQHF.

This chain links TRBV7-2 with TRBJ2-4; possibly TRBD1 for D (6 bases). CDR1 is SGHTA, CDR2 FQGNSA, per germline. The CDR3 extends over 13 amino acids. V was cut by 5 bases and J by 8 bases, with 13 bases left in between. CDR3 region: CASSARDMDIQYF. The CDR3 coding sequence is TGTGCCAGCAGCGCACGGGACATGGACATTCAGTACTTC.

Here the CDR3 reads CASSVGTSAYNEQFF. The CDR3 nucleotides are TGTGCCAGCAGCGTGGGGACTAGCGCTTACAATGAGCAGTTCTTC. The chain combines TRBV5-4 with TRBJ2-1; 10 positions match TRBD2. Germline CDR1 SGHNT, CDR2 YYREEE (reference sequence). This CDR3 contains 15 residues. Trimming at V came to 4 bases and at J to 4 bases, leaving 5 bases not matched to a gene.

Only a few counts were recorded for this clonotype. The rearrangement uses TRBV6-5 and TRBJ1-1; TRBD1 is a possible D gene (5 bases). Germline V gene data show CDR1 as MNHEY and CDR2 as SVGAGI. Trimming shortened V by 11 bases and J by 10 bases, and 23 bases separated the two germline ends. This CDR3 is 13 amino acids long. As DNA, the CDR3 is TGTGCCGTACTAAAGACAGTCTCCGGGGGAGCTTTCTTT. Encoded protein: CAVLKTVSGGAFF.

The chain recombines TRBV19 with TRBJ2-7; the match to TRBD1 covers 10 bases. The CDR3 runs 15 residues. V was pared by 4 bases and J by 0 bases, with 3 bases of the junction left unmatched. In germline, CDR1 is LNHDA, CDR2 SQIVND (reference sequence). CDR3 DNA sequence: TGTGCCAGTAGTAGCTGGACAGGGGGCTCCTACGAGCAGTACTTC. Translated, it gives CASSSWTGGSYEQYF.

This clonotype turned up a few times. The chain combines TRBV4-1 with TRBJ2-7; 8 bases map to TRBD2. Germline assignment: CDR1 MGHRA and CDR2 YSYEKL. Trimming cost V 4 bases and J 3 bases; bases outside gene matches: 8. CDR3 length: 15 amino acids. CDR3 nucleotides: TGCGCCAGCAGCCCATACCTAGCGGGCAGCTACGAGCAGTACTTC. It yields the protein CASSPYLAGSYEQYF.

In this sample, this clonotype turned up many times. The rearrangement links TRBV2 to TRBJ2-5; D may match TRBD1 or TRBD2 (6 bases each). The CDR3 is 15 amino acids. Germline-derived CDR1 and CDR2 are SNHLY and FYNNEI. V was pared by 0 bases and J by 4 bases, with 12 bases between. The CDR3: CASSEARGGRETQYF. The CDR3 DNA reads as TGTGCCAGCAGTGAAGCGCGTGGGGGGCGAGAGACCCAGTACTTC.